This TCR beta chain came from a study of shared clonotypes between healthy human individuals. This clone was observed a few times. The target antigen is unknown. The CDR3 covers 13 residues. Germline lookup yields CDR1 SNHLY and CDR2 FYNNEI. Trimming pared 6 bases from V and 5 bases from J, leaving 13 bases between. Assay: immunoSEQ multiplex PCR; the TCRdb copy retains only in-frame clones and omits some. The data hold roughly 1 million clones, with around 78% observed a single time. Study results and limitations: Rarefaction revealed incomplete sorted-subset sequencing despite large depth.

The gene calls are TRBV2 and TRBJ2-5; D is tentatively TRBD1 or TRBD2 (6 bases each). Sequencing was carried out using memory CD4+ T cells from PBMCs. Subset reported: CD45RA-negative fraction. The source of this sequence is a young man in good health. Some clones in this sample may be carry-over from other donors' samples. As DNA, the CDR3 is TGTGCCAGCAGCAAGGGGGGATGGGAGACCCAGTACTTC. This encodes CASSKGGWETQYF.